This T cell receptor (beta chain) is drawn from a study of vaccination and CD4 T cells after COVID-19. Overall study: The stimulus for the cells was overlapping spike peptides derived from SARS-CoV-2, HCoV-NL63, HCoV-OC43 and HCoV-229E.

Scientists ran DNA taken from cultured CD4+ T cells through the Oncomine TCR Beta short-read assay for sequencing. Via MiXCR, TCRdb re-called the PCR reads, giving one row per CDR3 protein. This sample has about 20,000 distinct CDR3 sequences, with about 38% found just once. Treatment noted: approximately nine-day PBMC culture with coronavirus spike peptide pools or control peptides (ViraFEST assay). With peptide pools, ViraFEST first expanded antigen-specific T cells and afterwards sequenced their TCRs. Regarding this clonotype: No antigen is known for it.

Material: CD4+ T cells from blood, cultured in vitro, obtained before SARS-CoV-2 vaccination. The TCR was taken from a human donor who received a COVID-19 vaccine.

In DNA, the CDR3 is TGTGCCTCCGAACGAATTATCACGACGACGTTGAACACTGAAGCTTTCTTT. Translation: CASERIITTTLNTEAFF. The chain combines TRBV11-2 with TRBJ1-1; D is uncertain. The germline V gene encodes CDR1 SGHAT and CDR2 FQNNGV. CDR3 length: 17 amino acids. V was trimmed by 11 bases and J by 0 bases, leaving 25 bases between them.